The clone carrying this T cell receptor beta chain came up a few times. Its antigen is not identified. Amplified TCR beta CDR3 regions were obtained using RNA transcripts as template. Second-round multiplex PCR followed a first-round RT-PCR using HTBI primers. TCRdb recomputed calls from the multiplex PCR reads with MiXCR, one row per CDR3 protein. The profile covers 40,000 to 50,000 distinct CDR3 sequences, with 45% to 60% appearing a single time and roughly 18% taken by the ten largest. This sample is drawn from a study of Graves' ophthalmopathy and Graves' hyperthyroidism. Across the whole study: Peripheral blood was gathered at first diagnosis, ahead of any treatment whatsoever.

Trimming stripped 3 bases from V and 10 bases from J, with 11 bases between. The CDR3 consists of 13 residues. The germline gives CDR1 SGDLS, CDR2 YYNGEE. General observations from the study: Separation of ophthalmopathy from stable hyperthyroidism was achieved by a 13-signature model, at about 89% sensitivity and 81.08% specificity. The majority of expanded thyroid clonotypes above 0.001 frequency also occurred in blood.

Input material: peripheral blood. The chain employs TRBV9 and TRBJ1-6; TRBD1 is a possible D gene (6 bases). The TCR comes from an adult man with Graves' ophthalmopathy. The CDR3 nucleotides read TGTGCCAGCAGCGGCCACAGGGCATCACCCCTCCACTTT. It translates to CASSGHRASPLHF.